This T cell receptor beta chain was profiled in a study of shared clonotypes between healthy human individuals. General study findings and limits: Researchers sampled only blood; tissue repertoires likely differ. Sharing of clonotypes among donors was expected to vary with sequencing depth. It was the few donors that limited the genetic and exposure-history diversity represented.

V was trimmed by 5 bases and J by 3 bases, leaving 14 bases between them. The CDR3 has 14 amino acids. Germline CDR1 is MNHNS and CDR2 is SASEGT. Everyone who donated was a Caucasian adult who lived in Nashville, Tennessee. This clone was found a few times. No antigen is known for it. Profiled with immunoSEQ multiplex PCR; TCRdb holds only in-frame clones, not every one. The sample shows some 1 million clones, more than 60% of them seen only once. J is TRBJ2-7 and V is TRBV6-1, with D possibly being TRBD1 (5 bases). This TCR was sampled from a man aged 18 to 29 in good health. Sequences were obtained from memory CD4+ T cells sorted from blood. The subset denotes: CD45RA-negative fraction. DNA for the CDR3: TGTGCCAGCAGTATACAGGACGCCTACTACGAGCAGTACTTC. Encoded protein: CASSIQDAYYEQYF.